What follows describes a single T cell receptor beta chain. The sample comes from a study of blood T cell repertoires in COVID-19. The method was immunoSEQ multiplex PCR; TCRdb's version includes in-frame clones alone and lacks a portion of them. Of approximately 56,000 clones listed, approximately 80% are singletons. Looked up from germline, CDR1 is SQVTM and CDR2 is ANQGSEA. The CDR3 length is 14 residues. The V gene end was trimmed by 2 bases and the J gene end by 6 bases; junction bases not matched to a gene: 8. The TCR sequence derives from a man between 65 and 85 years old with active COVID-19. The chain couples TRBV29-1 to TRBJ1-1; the match to TRBD1 covers 8 bases. The sequenced sample was peripheral blood. This CDR3 reads CSVEWGQGAAEAFF. The CDR3 DNA reads TGCAGCGTTGAATGGGGGCAGGGGGCCGCTGAAGCTTTCTTT.